This T cell receptor (beta chain) was retrieved from a study of CD8+ T cells in alopecia areata (dated 2018 in TCRdb). Notes on the research overall: Treated patients were enrolled in an open-label pilot trial of oral tofacitinib at 5 to 10 mg twice daily for moderate-to-severe alopecia areata. The RNA source kit depended on sample type: the PAXgene miRNA kit for fixed scalp, the miRNeasy kit for PBMCs, and the RNeasy kit for mouse skin. Biopsies were taken from tofacitinib-treated patients at baseline and again at 4 and 24 weeks into treatment, and several of those patients also had a later scalp biopsy. Patients received tofacitinib for 6 to 18 months and were then followed off drug for 6 months to check for delayed response and recurrence. Scalp clonality was compared among normal scalp (n=4), patchy alopecia areata scalp (n=8), and alopecia totalis/universalis scalp (n=8). immunoSEQ multiplex PCR using 35 Vbeta forward primers and 13 Jbeta reverse primers was used to amplify TCRbeta CDR3 regions. The study used high-throughput TCRbeta sequencing to examine T cell clonal expansion in alopecia areata, in both the C3H/HeJ mouse model and human patients. In humans, TCRbeta sequencing was performed on scalp tissue and on sorted CD4+ and CD8+ peripheral blood T cells from healthy controls and from patients with patchy or totalis/universalis alopecia areata. The SALT score, which quantifies the percentage of affected scalp surface area, was used to measure disease severity in treated patients. Results and caveats for the whole study, not just this receptor: The treated cohort was small, with a single nonresponder, so links between baseline CD8+ expansion and response need larger studies. TCR sequences shared between patients were less clear than in mice, possibly partly because of HLA diversity in the patient population. Compared with normal scalp, lesional scalp, particularly in alopecia totalis/universalis, had higher clonality and more expanded CD8+ clones, which suggests antigenic drive. Resident alphabeta T cells in normal human skin are also sequenced, complicating scalp TCR repertoire analysis, unlike mouse skin dominated by gammadelta T cells. During tofacitinib treatment, many expanded lesional clones stuck around in both scalp and blood, and this persistence may partly explain why relapse happens after treatment is stopped. With tofacitinib, both scalp clonality and the number of expanded CD8+ clones among the top 100 scalp clones went down significantly.

The library relied on the immunoSEQ multiplex PCR assay. To provide template for TCR sequencing, every sample had RNA extracted and reverse transcribed into cDNA. First-strand cDNA was synthesized using SuperScript III with a 2:1 mix of oligo-dT and random hexamers. A synthetic immune receptor repertoire was used to measure amplification bias, and any remaining bias was corrected computationally. On the study's bioinformatics: Raw reads were preprocessed for error removal, and CDR3 was defined according to IMGT conventions as running from the conserved cysteine to phenylalanine. Clonality was computed as 1 minus the Shannon entropy, with the entropy normalized by log2 of the number of productive unique TCRs. Whether each scalp clone was CD4 or CD8 was inferred by checking scalp TCRbeta sequences against the CD4 and CD8 repertoires from sorted blood. Not all clones reach the TCRdb copy of this immuneACCESS table, which keeps in-frame sequences only. Checked studies attribute under half of the gap to unresolved V genes and leave the rest unexplained. V, J and clone size are taken as reported in that table, and D and trimming were inferred from the DNA itself. Present in this sample are hundreds of thousands of clones, more than 30% of which were seen just once. The ten most abundant clones make up 0.48% of the sample.

The sample's treatment or condition label, decoded: oral pan-JAK inhibitor, 5-10 mg twice daily. Lesional scalp punch biopsies and peripheral blood were collected from alopecia areata patients. PBMCs were isolated by density centrifugation and stained for CD3, CD4 and CD8, after which CD4+ and CD8+ T cells were sorted on a FACSAria. Ends trimmed: V by 3 bases, J by 6 bases; bases unmatched to a gene: 6. The germline V gene gives CDR1 as MDHEN and CDR2 as SYDVKM. From the cysteine through the phenylalanine, the CDR3 covers 15 amino acids. Just CDR3 DNA is preserved here, 45 bases in frame from base 1. Turning to this clone: Its antigen is currently not known. The input lacks base qualities; no much larger clone sits a single base away.

The TCR sequence derives from a human donor with alopecia areata. The chain is encoded by TRBV28 joined to TRBJ2-1; 9 central nucleotides agree with TRBD2. The sample consisted of CD4+ T cells sorted from blood, taken between weeks 30 and 35, from a patient treated with tofacitinib. The CDR3 has the sequence CASSLAGGPLNEQFF. The bases are TGTGCCAGCAGTTTGGCGGGAGGGCCTCTCAATGAGCAGTTCTTC. With the rest looked up from the reference TRBV28 and TRBJ2-1 genes rather than sequenced, the full variable domain is DVKVTQSSRYLVKRTGEKVFLECVQDMDHENMFWYRQDPGLGLRLIYFSYDVKMKEKGDIPEGYSVSREKKERFSLILESASTNQTSMYLCASSLAGGPLNEQFFGPGTRLTVL.